The table lists the clone carrying this T cell receptor beta chain with a few counts. This sample is part of a study of blood T cell repertoires in COVID-19. Study-wide context: From the United States, Italy and Spain came samples of acute and convalescent COVID-19. In each case, the material was cDNA or gDNA derived from T cells, B-cell-depleted T cells, or PBMCs.

This CDR3 spans 16 amino acids. The J segment lost 4 bases and the V segment lost 1 base, leaving 5 bases of the junction unmatched. CDR1 is LGHNA, CDR2 YSLEER, per germline. Original data processing: Counts of nucleated cells, estimated from reference gene primer amplification, were obtained. Clones were read by immunoSEQ multiplex PCR, and TCRdb kept only the in-frame ones, dropping some. That table furnishes V, J and clone size, whereas the DNA furnished D and trimming. The top ten clones hold about 2.5% of a sample with some 140,000 clones, about nine tenths of them seen once. This chain links TRBV4-3 with TRBJ2-7, with 12 bases fitting TRBD2. The source material was peripheral blood. This TCR came from a man aged 45 to 65 with active COVID-19. CDR3 region: CASSQGTGLAGYEQYF. The CDR3 coding sequence is TGCGCCAGCAGCCAAGGTACAGGACTAGCGGGGTACGAGCAGTACTTC.